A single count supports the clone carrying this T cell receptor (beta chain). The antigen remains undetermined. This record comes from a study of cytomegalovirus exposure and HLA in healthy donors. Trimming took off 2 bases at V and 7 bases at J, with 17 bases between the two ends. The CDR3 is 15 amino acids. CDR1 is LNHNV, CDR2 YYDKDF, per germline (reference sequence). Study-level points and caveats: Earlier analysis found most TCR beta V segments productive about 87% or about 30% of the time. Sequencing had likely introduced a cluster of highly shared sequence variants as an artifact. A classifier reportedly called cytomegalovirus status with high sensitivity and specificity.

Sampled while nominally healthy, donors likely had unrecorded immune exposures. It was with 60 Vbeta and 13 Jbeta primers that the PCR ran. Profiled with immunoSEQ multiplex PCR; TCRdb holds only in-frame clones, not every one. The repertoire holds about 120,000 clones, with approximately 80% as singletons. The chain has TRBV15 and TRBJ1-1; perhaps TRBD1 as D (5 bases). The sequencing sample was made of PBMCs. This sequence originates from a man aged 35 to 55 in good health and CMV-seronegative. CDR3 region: CATSRSGLPLLEAFF. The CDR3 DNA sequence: TGTGCCACCAGCAGATCGGGACTACCCTTGCTTGAAGCTTTCTTT.